This T cell receptor beta chain is drawn from a study of radiation and T cells in renal cell carcinoma. The assay was immunoSEQ multiplex PCR, and TCRdb's table has in-frame clones only and misses some. The table records approximately 83,000 clones, about 85% of them present only once. Time point specified: blood 4 weeks post-SBRT, at nephrectomy. As to treatment: 15 Gy SBRT to primary tumor, nephrectomy 4 weeks later. Nephrectomy followed 15 Gy stereotactic body radiation by 4 weeks. After SBRT, blood was collected at 2 and 4 weeks, plus baseline. The clonotype originates from a man aged 45-65 years with renal cell carcinoma. The sample here was blood, taken from a patient whose treatment included radiotherapy and nephrectomy.

CDR3 loop: CASSPRTGDYQPQHF. The CDR3 DNA sequence: TGTGCCAGCAGCCCGCGGACAGGAGATTATCAGCCCCAGCATTTT. The chain carries TRBV21-1 and TRBJ1-5; TRBD1 is the table's D call, not checked against the DNA. TRBV21-1 is flagged as a pseudogene. The CDR3 is 15 residues long.